This T cell receptor beta chain was found in a study of T cells in localized non-small cell lung cancer. Germline V gene data show CDR1 as MNHNY and CDR2 as SVGAGI (reference sequence). The CDR3 is 14 amino acids. V was cut by 0 bases and J by 10 bases, with 14 bases left in between. TCRdb's table, derived via immunoSEQ multiplex PCR, lists solely in-frame clones and lacks some. Among about 21,000 clones listed, less than 85% were seen once. Study-wide findings and caveats: Sequencing, confined to only one tumor region, leaves heterogeneity possible. There was higher T cell clonality in uninvolved adjacent lung than in tumor, and it was highest there. The appearance of a median approximately 61 of the top 100 tumor clones was seen in adjacent lung.

On this clone itself: The antigen is unknown.

The TCR sequence derives from a man between 35 and 75 years old with stage I lung adenocarcinoma. The V call is TRBV6-6, the J call TRBJ2-3; weak D call: TRBD1 (5 bases). The sample here was peripheral blood, taken before any cancer treatment. Written as DNA, the CDR3 is TGTGCCAGCAGTTACTCGACGCCAGGGATCCCGCAGTATTTT. This gives the protein CASSYSTPGIPQYF.